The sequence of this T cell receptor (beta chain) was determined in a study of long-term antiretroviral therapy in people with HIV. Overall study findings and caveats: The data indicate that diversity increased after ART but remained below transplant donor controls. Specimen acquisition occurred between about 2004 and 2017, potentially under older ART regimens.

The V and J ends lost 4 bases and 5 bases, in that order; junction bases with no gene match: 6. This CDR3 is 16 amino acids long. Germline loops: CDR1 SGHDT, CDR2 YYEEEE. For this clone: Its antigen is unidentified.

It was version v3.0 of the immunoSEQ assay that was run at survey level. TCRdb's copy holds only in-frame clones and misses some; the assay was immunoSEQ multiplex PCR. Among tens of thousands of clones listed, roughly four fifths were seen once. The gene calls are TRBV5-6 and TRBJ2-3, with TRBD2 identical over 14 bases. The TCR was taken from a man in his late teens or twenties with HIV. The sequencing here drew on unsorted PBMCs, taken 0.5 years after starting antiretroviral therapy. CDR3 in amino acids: CASSPTSGGAIDTQYF. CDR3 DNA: TGTGCCAGCAGCCCGACTAGCGGGGGGGCTATAGATACGCAGTATTTT. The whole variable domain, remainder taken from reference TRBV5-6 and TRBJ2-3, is DAGVTQSPTHLIKTRGQQVTLRCSPKSGHDTVSWYQQALGQGPQFIFQYYEEEERQRGNFPDRFSGHQFPNYSSELNVNALLLGDSALYLCASSPTSGGAIDTQYFGPGTRLTVL.